This TCR beta chain was sequenced during a study of beta chain features in type 1 diabetes (dated by TCRdb to 2017 to 2018). Concerning the study at large: Mean age, gender distribution, total cell number and subset yield were not different between patients and healthy donors. In the study, TCRB repertoires of sorted circulating CD4+ T cell subsets from recently diagnosed type 1 diabetes patients were compared with those of matched healthy donors. A total of approximately 99,000,000 sorted cells were examined across all samples, and RNA yield correlated strongly with the number of cells per subset. Regulatory and stem cell-like memory subsets were isolated from only 8 patients and about eight healthy donors, whereas naive and central memory subsets came from all 30 or so donors. The paper as a whole reports these results and caveats: PCR might favor shorter templates, but patient and control samples were amplified and corrected together, so any skew would affect both groups equally. Naive, central memory and regulatory TCRB repertoires appeared more similar among patients than among healthy donors. Because cDNA was sequenced instead of genomic DNA, activated cells with high expression could be over-represented, although the groups did not differ in activation or CD3 levels. Because small numbers of individuals were included in the HLA sub-analyses, any influence of HLA type on TCRB rearrangement was left unresolved. Type 1 diabetes patients showed a moderate but significant shortening of TCRB CDR3 length in all four CD4+ subsets. At VDJ recombination sites, type 1 diabetes patients had fewer insertions and more deleted nucleotides, which implies abnormalities in thymic rearrangement.

The entire isolated RNA was reverse transcribed using the High Capacity cDNA Reverse Transcription Kit, and thus expressed TCRB transcripts were sequenced. Naive, central memory and regulatory T cell samples underwent deep immunoSEQ sequencing, averaging around 4 million total reads per sample. After sorted cells were lysed in RLT buffer, RNA was extracted with DNase-treated RNeasy Micro or Mini kits, with the choice depending on cell number. Each cell subset was processed on its own to prevent cross-contamination, while patient and healthy donor samples were processed together. The immunoSEQ multiplex PCR was used to amplify TCRB sequences from cDNA, generating 87-bp fragments that spanned the CDR3 region. Sequencing of the amplicons was done on the Illumina HiSeq platform. Regarding the original processing steps: Synthetic template baselines were used to correct PCR bias computationally, reads within Hamming distance 2 were collapsed, and singletons that could not be merged were discarded. Reads were aligned to IMGT to assign V, D and J genes, CDR3 length, and insertions or deletions at six rearrangement sites. Clonotype counts were normalized to sorted cell number within each subset before computing true diversity and Gini coefficients with the tcR R package. The overlap coefficient, calculated on TCRB nucleotide sequences, was used to measure repertoire sharing. TCRdb took this table from immuneACCESS and kept in-frame rearrangements with V and J called. Such tables lack part of the clones; where checked against another copy, unresolved V genes explain under half of the gap, and the rest is unexplained. That table supplies the V and J calls and clone size; D and trimming were determined from the DNA. The sample table records approximately 170,000 clones; about 7.8% of these occur just once. Together, the top ten hold more than 0.75% of the sample.

Each donor gave one peripheral blood draw, roughly 110 mL on average, collected into heparinised tubes. Using a panel that included CD45RO, CCR7, CD25, CD127, CD95 and CD27, naive, central memory, regulatory and stem cell-like memory CD4+ T cells were sorted on a BD FACSAria II. All sorted populations exceeded 95% purity. PBMCs were isolated immediately by Lymphoprep density gradient centrifugation and stained directly without culture. To minimize batch effects, samples were stained and sorted in pairs, one healthy donor with one patient per experiment. From a lookup of the germline V gene, CDR1 and CDR2 are SGHRS and YFSETQ. There are 15 amino acids in the CDR3, from cysteine to phenylalanine inclusive. CDR3 DNA is the only sequence kept; it has 45 bases, read in frame from the first base. Here V drops 4 bases and J drops 6 bases, and the junction holds 9 bases not matched to any gene. Worth noting for this clone: Its specific antigen is unknown. No base quality information exists; no much larger clone differs at one position.

The TCR originated in a woman in her thirties or forties with type 1 diabetes. The sample comprised central memory CD4+ T cells from blood. Recombination linked TRBV5-1 to TRBJ2-1; TRBD1 agrees with 8 junctional bases. The CDR3 protein: CASSAGQGRGNEQFF. The DNA sequence is given as TGCGCCAGCAGCGCTGGACAGGGAAGGGGCAATGAGCAGTTCTTC.